A selection of T cell receptor beta chains follows, all from one sample in a study of spatial heterogeneity in lung cancer. TCRdb processed the 5' RACE reads anew with MiXCR; each CDR3 protein has one entry. The sample records tens of thousands of distinct CDR3 sequences, roughly 12% being singletons. The sample consisted of PBMCs, taken at surgery. The receptors here all came from a male donor with early-stage non-small cell lung cancer. Each CDR3 is given with its conserved first and last residue. Each record gives: J gene, V gene, CDR3 length, clone size, D gene, CDR3 protein, CDR3 DNA. The D gene is left open where the match is weak. The size entry is marked missing in some rows and otherwise reads once, few, many or a size class.

j_gene: TRBJ1-2
v_gene: TRBV7-9
len: 16
abundance: -
d_gene: -
CDR3aa: CASSLEMSIRVHGYTF
CDR3nt: TGTGCCAGCAGCTTAGAAATGTCGATTCGAGTGCATGGCTACACCTTC

j_gene: TRBJ2-5
v_gene: TRBV28
len: 15
abundance: many
d_gene: -
CDR3aa: CASSPSWNLGETQYF
CDR3nt: TGTGCCAGCAGTCCGAGTTGGAATCTGGGTGAGACCCAGTACTTC

j_gene: TRBJ1-5
v_gene: TRBV7-2
len: 15
abundance: few
d_gene: -
CDR3aa: CASSLDGTLNQPQHF
CDR3nt: TGTGCCAGCAGCTTGGATGGGACACTGAATCAGCCCCAGCATTTT

j_gene: TRBJ2-7
v_gene: TRBV12-3/TRBV12-4
len: 16
abundance: few
d_gene: TRBD1
CDR3aa: CASSLNPGGQGHEQYF
CDR3nt: TGTGCCAGCAGTTTAAACCCGGGGGGACAGGGCCACGAGCAGTACTTC

j_gene: TRBJ1-2
v_gene: TRBV20-1
len: 13
abundance: -
d_gene: -
CDR3aa: CSARSDGSLGYTF
CDR3nt: TGCAGTGCTAGATCGGACGGATCCTTGGGCTACACCTTC

j_gene: TRBJ1-2
v_gene: TRBV20-1
len: 12
abundance: many
d_gene: -
CDR3aa: CSARVGIAGYTF
CDR3nt: TGCAGTGCTAGAGTAGGGATCGCTGGCTACACCTTC

j_gene: TRBJ2-5
v_gene: TRBV14
len: 14
abundance: few
d_gene: TRBD2
CDR3aa: CASSRGLVQETQYF
CDR3nt: TGTGCCAGCAGCCGGGGACTAGTACAAGAGACCCAGTACTTC

j_gene: TRBJ2-2
v_gene: TRBV15
len: 16
abundance: many
d_gene: -
CDR3aa: CATSRGANSNTGELFF
CDR3nt: TGTGCCACCAGCAGAGGGGCCAACTCGAACACCGGGGAGCTGTTTTTT

j_gene: TRBJ2-7
v_gene: TRBV28
len: 13
abundance: few
d_gene: -
CDR3aa: CASRRRGRSEQYF
CDR3nt: TGTGCCAGCAGACGAAGGGGCAGGTCCGAGCAGTACTTC

j_gene: TRBJ2-1
v_gene: TRBV7-2
len: 18
abundance: -
d_gene: TRBD2
CDR3aa: CASSLALLASGNYNEQFF
CDR3nt: TGTGCCAGCAGCTTAGCGCTTTTGGCTAGCGGAAACTACAATGAGCAGTTCTTC

j_gene: TRBJ1-1
v_gene: TRBV27
len: 13
abundance: many
d_gene: -
CDR3aa: CASISNAGTEAFF
CDR3nt: TGTGCCAGCATCTCTAACGCGGGCACTGAAGCTTTCTTT

j_gene: TRBJ2-1
v_gene: TRBV18
len: 17
abundance: many
d_gene: TRBD2
CDR3aa: CASSPRGLASSIGEQFF
CDR3nt: TGTGCCAGCTCACCACGGGGACTAGCATCAAGTATTGGTGAGCAGTTCTTC

j_gene: TRBJ2-3
v_gene: TRBV7-9
len: 12
abundance: many
d_gene: -
CDR3aa: CASSLRADTQYF
CDR3nt: TGTGCCAGCAGCCTAAGGGCGGATACGCAGTATTTT

j_gene: TRBJ1-6
v_gene: TRBV5-6
len: 18
abundance: -
d_gene: TRBD1
CDR3aa: CASSSKTGQGAYNSPLHF
CDR3nt: TGTGCCAGCAGCTCGAAAACTGGACAGGGGGCATATAATTCACCCCTCCACTTT

j_gene: TRBJ1-2
v_gene: TRBV12-3/TRBV12-4
len: 14
abundance: few
d_gene: TRBD1
CDR3aa: CASSLGQGGRGYTF
CDR3nt: TGTGCCAGCAGTTTAGGGCAGGGGGGCCGAGGCTACACCTTC

j_gene: TRBJ2-1
v_gene: TRBV4-1
len: 16
abundance: -
d_gene: TRBD1
CDR3aa: CASSQGQGTRYNEQFF
CDR3nt: TGCGCCAGCAGCCAGGGACAGGGGACCCGCTACAATGAGCAGTTCTTC

j_gene: TRBJ2-5
v_gene: TRBV6-2/TRBV6-3
len: 15
abundance: many
d_gene: TRBD1
CDR3aa: CASSSPGQGKETQYF
CDR3nt: TGTGCCAGCAGTTCCCCGGGACAGGGAAAAGAGACCCAGTACTTC

j_gene: TRBJ2-5
v_gene: TRBV5-1
len: 15
abundance: few
d_gene: -
CDR3aa: CASSLDTGPQETQYF
CDR3nt: TGCGCCAGCAGCTTGGATACAGGGCCCCAAGAGACCCAGTACTTC

j_gene: TRBJ1-4
v_gene: TRBV7-9
len: 15
abundance: few
d_gene: -
CDR3aa: CASSNDGAGRRKLFF
CDR3nt: TGTGCCAGCAGCAACGACGGGGCCGGTCGTCGGAAACTGTTTTTT

j_gene: TRBJ1-5
v_gene: TRBV28
len: 10
abundance: few
d_gene: -
CDR3aa: CASSHKSQHF
CDR3nt: TGTGCCAGCAGCCATAAGTCCCAGCATTTT

j_gene: TRBJ1-2
v_gene: TRBV15
len: 15
abundance: few
d_gene: TRBD1
CDR3aa: CATSPRQGAIEGYTF
CDR3nt: TGTGCCACCAGCCCACGACAGGGCGCCATCGAGGGCTACACCTTC

j_gene: TRBJ2-5
v_gene: TRBV5-1
len: 13
abundance: -
d_gene: -
CDR3aa: CASSTTTQETQYF
CDR3nt: TGCGCCAGCAGCACGACAACTCAAGAGACCCAGTACTTC

j_gene: TRBJ2-2
v_gene: TRBV30
len: 16
abundance: -
d_gene: TRBD1
CDR3aa: CAWSLKTGLNTGELFF
CDR3nt: TGTGCCTGGTCACTAAAGACAGGGCTGAACACCGGGGAGCTGTTTTTT

j_gene: TRBJ1-2
v_gene: TRBV6-2/TRBV6-3
len: 13
abundance: -
d_gene: -
CDR3aa: CASSYWGSDGYTF
CDR3nt: TGTGCCAGCAGTTACTGGGGGTCTGACGGCTACACCTTC

j_gene: TRBJ2-7
v_gene: TRBV6-1
len: 12
abundance: -
d_gene: -
CDR3aa: CASSDNSYEQYF
CDR3nt: TGTGCCAGCAGTGATAATAGCTACGAGCAGTACTTC

j_gene: TRBJ2-1
v_gene: TRBV29-1
len: 12
abundance: many
d_gene: -
CDR3aa: CSGQDPGGEQFF
CDR3nt: TGCAGCGGTCAAGACCCCGGCGGTGAGCAGTTCTTC

j_gene: TRBJ2-3
v_gene: TRBV20-1
len: 16
abundance: few
d_gene: TRBD2
CDR3aa: CSAAGLAGWFTDTQYF
CDR3nt: TGCAGTGCTGCCGGACTAGCGGGATGGTTCACAGATACGCAGTATTTT

j_gene: TRBJ1-1
v_gene: TRBV5-1
len: 15
abundance: few
d_gene: -
CDR3aa: CASSLVSGAYTEAFF
CDR3nt: TGCGCCAGCAGCTTGGTCAGCGGGGCCTACACTGAAGCTTTCTTT